This TCR beta chain is drawn from a study of CD8 T cells in Susac syndrome. At the level of the study: Eight or nine of the sequenced Susac syndrome patients were in remission, and five or six had active disease.

Findings and caveats of the study: Within Susac syndrome CD4+ T cell repertoires, clonal expansion was not evident.

RNA in amounts of roughly 0.5 to 1 ug was reverse transcribed with random hexamers. By means of immunoSEQ multiplex PCR, TCR beta CDR3 spanning 54 Vbeta and 13 Jbeta underwent amplification. A single record per CDR3 protein comes from TCRdb applying MiXCR to the immunoSEQ multiplex PCR reads. The sample includes about 190,000 distinct CDR3 sequences, around nine tenths seen only once; the top ten take 0.085% to 0.1%. Regarding this clonotype: The antigen is not known.

The V gene's germline CDR1 is MNHEY and CDR2 SVGAGI. The CDR3 runs 14 residues. Trimming took 6 bases from V and 1 from J; bases not matched to a gene: 6. The sample comprised CD4+ T cells from PBMCs. The gene calls are TRBV6-5 and TRBJ2-7, with 7 bases lining up with TRBD1. The source of this sequence is a human donor with Susac syndrome. In DNA form, the CDR3 reads TGTGCCAGCAGAGACAGGGTTGGTTCCTACGAGCAGTACTTC. This sequence encodes CASRDRVGSYEQYF.